Below, 15 T cell receptor beta chains from the same sample are listed, as sequenced in a study of human T cells and chemical hapten exposure. MiXCR was run by TCRdb on the RACE reads, yielding one entry per CDR3 protein. The table has about 54,000 distinct CDR3 sequences, about 10% seen once. As to time point: patch test 2, 6 weeks after DPC sensitization. Treatment denoted: therapeutic diphenylcyclopropenone sensitization with weekly scalp DPC. The sequencing here drew on whole blood, taken in connection with sensitization to the hapten diphenylcyclopropenone (DPC). The receptors derive from a woman aged 50 to 60 with alopecia areata. Some clones in this sample may be carry-over from other donors' samples.

This clonotype was seen at least ten times. The DNA for the CDR3 is TGTGCCAGCAGCCAAGAGCCAGGGAGCACTGAAGCTTTCTTT. Its protein product is CASSQEPGSTEAFF. The J gene is TRBJ1-1, the V gene TRBV14; the D gene is possibly TRBD1 (5 bases). Germline V gene data show CDR1 as SGHDN and CDR2 as FVKESK. V lost 0 bases to trimming and J lost 4 bases, with 9 bases between them. The CDR3 contains 14 residues. The full variable domain, rest sourced from reference TRBV14 and TRBJ1-1, is EAGVTQFPSHSVIEKGQTVTLRCDPISGHDNLYWYRRVMGKEIKFLLHFVKESKQDESGMPNNRFLAERTGGTYSTLKVQPAELEDSGVYFCASSQEPGSTEAFFGQGTRLTVV.

This clonotype was detected once. An end of the junction differs from the germline gene, which may be a read error. The chain recombines TRBV5-1 with TRBJ2-3; D gene uncertain. From germline, CDR1 is SGHRS and CDR2 YFSETQ. The CDR3 length is 16 residues. The CDR3 nucleotides read TGCGTCAGCAGCTTGTTAGGCGGAGCGAGAACAGATACGCAGTATTTT. This codes for CVSSLLGGARTDTQYF.

The chain couples TRBV5-5 to TRBJ2-7; 10 bases map to TRBD2. Germline V lookup: CDR1 SGHKS, CDR2 YYEKEE (reference sequence). The CDR3 covers 15 residues. V dropped 4 bases and J dropped 3; count of bases not matched to a gene: 7. The CDR3 protein is CASSGGLANIYEQYF. DNA for the CDR3: TGTGCCAGCAGCGGGGGACTAGCGAATATCTACGAGCAGTACTTC.

This clonotype was seen at least ten times. The CDR3 region is CASSLEGLGNQPQHF. The CDR3 DNA is TGTGCCAGCAGCTTAGAGGGACTCGGCAATCAGCCCCAGCATTTT. V and J are TRBV7-2 and TRBJ1-5; a weak D match, TRBD1 (5 bases). V lost 1 base, J lost 2 bases, and 9 bases lay in between. The CDR3 is made up of 15 amino acids. Germline CDR1 SGHTA, CDR2 FQGNSA.

This clonotype was found a few times. The chain joins TRBV7-8 to TRBJ2-1; 8 nucleotides align to TRBD2. Germline CDR1 is SGHVS and CDR2 is FQNEAQ. This CDR3 has 17 residues. V dropped 1 base and J dropped 4; count of bases not matched to a gene: 9. CDR3 in amino acids: CASSLEGGLAGYNEQFF. Here the CDR3 DNA reads TGTGCCAGCAGCTTAGAGGGGGGGCTAGCGGGTTACAATGAGCAGTTCTTC.

A few counts support this clonotype. This sequence joins TRBV7-8 and TRBJ2-7; D is perhaps TRBD1 or TRBD2 (5 bases each). Deletions cut 5 bases from V and 3 bases from J, with 14 bases between. The length of the CDR3 is 14 residues. Germline loops: CDR1 SGHVS, CDR2 FQNEAQ. Written as DNA, the CDR3 is TGTGCCAGCAGCGTGGGACCATTTAACTACGAGCAGTACTTC. The encoded protein is CASSVGPFNYEQYF.

This clonotype was counted ten times or more. This sequence joins TRBV11-2 and TRBJ1-2; D possibly corresponds to TRBD1 (5 bases). This CDR3 spans 15 amino acids. Per germline, CDR1 SGHAT and CDR2 FQNNGV. The V and J ends lost 4 bases and 8 bases respectively, with 20 bases between them. CDR3 amino acids: CASSSTAGVKQGYTF. CDR3 DNA sequence: TGTGCCAGCAGCTCCACGGCGGGGGTTAAGCAAGGCTACACCTTC.

This clonotype was seen many times. This chain links TRBV18 with TRBJ1-5; D ambiguous. In germline, CDR1 is KGHSH, CDR2 LQKENI. V was clipped by 3 bases and J by 0 bases, with 6 bases between them. The CDR3 runs 14 residues. The CDR3 DNA reads as TGTGCCAGCTCACCCCAGGCTAGCAATCAGCCCCAGCATTTT. Translating gives CASSPQASNQPQHF.

This chain uses TRBV6-5 with TRBJ1-5, with 7 bases aligning to TRBD1. This CDR3 comprises 17 residues. Germline-derived CDR1 and CDR2 are MNHEY and SVGAGI. The J segment lost 3 bases and the V segment lost 5 bases, leaving 13 bases of the junction unmatched. The DNA for the CDR3 is TGTGCCAGCAGTCAGAGAATCACAACAGGGGCCAATCAGCCCCAGCATTTT. It specifies CASSQRITTGANQPQHF.

This clonotype was detected many times. The chain joins TRBV2 to TRBJ1-6; D is uncertain. V shed 6 bases and J shed 6 bases, with 15 bases lying between them. The CDR3 sequence is 15 residues long. Looked up from germline, CDR1 is SNHLY and CDR2 is FYNNEI. The CDR3 DNA reads as TGTGCCAGCAGAGTTGTAGGGAGTGGTAATTCACCCCTCCACTTT. This encodes CASRVVGSGNSPLHF.

This clonotype was picked up many times. The chain employs TRBV9 and TRBJ1-1, with 10 bases matching TRBD1. This CDR3 spans 14 amino acids. Germline CDR1 is SGDLS and CDR2 is YYNGEE. V lost 3 bases and J lost 6; bases outside the gene matches: 5. CDR3 DNA sequence: TGTGCCAGCAGCGCGGGACAGGGGAAACCTGAAGCTTTCTTT. Its translation is CASSAGQGKPEAFF.

This clonotype was seen more than once but under ten times. This sequence joins TRBV29-1 and TRBJ1-1; TRBD1 matches at 7 bases. The V gene's germline CDR1 is SQVTM and CDR2 ANQGSEA. The CDR3 is made up of 13 amino acids. V was clipped by 8 bases and J by 1 base; unmatched bases: 7. In DNA form, the CDR3 reads TGCAGCTTCTACAGGGGAGGGAACACTGAAGCTTTCTTT. Amino acid sequence: CSFYRGGNTEAFF.

This clonotype was counted only a few times. V gene TRBV27 combines with J gene TRBJ2-7; D call uncertain. CDR3 length equals 16 residues. V lost 0 bases to trimming and J lost 12 bases, with 24 bases between them. Looked up from germline, CDR1 is MNHEY and CDR2 is SMNVEV (reference sequence). CDR3 bases: TGTGCCAGCAGTTTATCGGCCAGTTCCTTCTACGACGGTCGGTACTTC. Residues: CASSLSASSFYDGRYF.

The chain is built from TRBV5-1 and TRBJ2-2; D may be TRBD1 (5 bases). Germline assignment: CDR1 SGHRS and CDR2 YFSETQ. This CDR3 contains 13 residues. Trimming left V 6 bases short and J 1 base short, with 7 bases between. CDR3 nucleotides: TGCGCCAGCAACGGACAGAACACCGGGGAGCTGTTTTTT. Protein sequence: CASNGQNTGELFF.

The V gene is TRBV3-1, the J gene TRBJ1-6, with 8 positions matching TRBD1. CDR1 LGHDT and CDR2 YNNKEL come from the germline V gene (reference sequence). The CDR3 runs to 14 residues. The J segment lost 7 bases and the V segment lost 1 base, leaving 0 bases of the junction unmatched. CDR3 sequence (DNA): TGTGCCAGCAGCCAAGGACAGGGGAATTCACCCCTCCACTTT. This encodes CASSQGQGNSPLHF.